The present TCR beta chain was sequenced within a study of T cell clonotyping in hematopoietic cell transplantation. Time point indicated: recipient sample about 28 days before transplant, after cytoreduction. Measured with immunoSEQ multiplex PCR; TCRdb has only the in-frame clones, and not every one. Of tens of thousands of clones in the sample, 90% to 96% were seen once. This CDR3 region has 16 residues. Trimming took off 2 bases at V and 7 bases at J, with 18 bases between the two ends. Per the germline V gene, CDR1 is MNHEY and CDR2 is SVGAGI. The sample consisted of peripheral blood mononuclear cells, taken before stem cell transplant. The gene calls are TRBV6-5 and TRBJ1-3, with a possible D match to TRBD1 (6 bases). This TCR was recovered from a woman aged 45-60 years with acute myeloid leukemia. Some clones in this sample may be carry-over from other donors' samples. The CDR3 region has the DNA TGTGCCAGCAGTTACACAGGAATAGACAGGAGTAACACCATATATTTT. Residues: CASSYTGIDRSNTIYF.